This TCR beta chain was profiled in a study of CD8 T cells in Susac syndrome. Study overall: Within the sequenced Susac syndrome patient group, about six exhibited active disease and about eight were in remission. Patients with Susac syndrome were therapy-naive, taking corticosteroids, with some also receiving intravenous immunoglobulin, or taking intravenous immunoglobulin alone at the time their blood was drawn.

The CDR3 consists of 19 residues. Germline assignment: CDR1 SGHTA and CDR2 FQGNSA. The trim removed 1 base at V and 0 bases at J, leaving 6 bases unmatched. RNA amounts of roughly 0.45 to 1 ug underwent reverse transcription with random hexamers. TCR beta CDR3 was amplified by immunoSEQ covering 54 Vbeta and 13 Jbeta. Via MiXCR, TCRdb re-called the immunoSEQ multiplex PCR reads, giving one row per CDR3 protein. The table shows more than 150,000 distinct CDR3 sequences, with roughly 95% occurring only once. All included Susac syndrome patients satisfied recently defined diagnostic criteria for definite or probable disease.

The chain has TRBV7-2 and TRBJ2-3, with 14 bases aligning to TRBD2. The specimen sequenced was CD4+ T cells from PBMCs. The clonotype comes from a human donor with Susac syndrome. CDR3 loop: CASSLVRLAGGLSTDTQYF. CDR3 bases: TGTGCCAGCAGCTTAGTTAGACTAGCGGGGGGGCTTAGCACAGATACGCAGTATTTT.